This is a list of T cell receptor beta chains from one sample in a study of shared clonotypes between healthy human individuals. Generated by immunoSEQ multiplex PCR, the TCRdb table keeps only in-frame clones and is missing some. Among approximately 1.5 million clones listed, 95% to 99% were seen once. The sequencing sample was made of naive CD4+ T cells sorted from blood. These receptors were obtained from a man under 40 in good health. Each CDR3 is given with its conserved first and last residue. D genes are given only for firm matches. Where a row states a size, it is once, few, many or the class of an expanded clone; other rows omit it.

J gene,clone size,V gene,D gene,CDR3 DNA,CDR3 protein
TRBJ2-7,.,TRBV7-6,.,TGTGCCAGCAGCCAGACACGGGACGCATACGAGCAGTACTTC,CASSQTRDAYEQYF
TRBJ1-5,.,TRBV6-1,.,TGTGCCAGCAGTGGGGAAGAGGGGATCCAAAGCAATCAGCCCCAGCATTTT,CASSGEEGIQSNQPQHF
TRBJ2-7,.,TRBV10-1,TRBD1,TGCGCCAGCAGTCCGTCCGGGACAGCGCGTACCTACGAGCAGTACTTC,CASSPSGTARTYEQYF
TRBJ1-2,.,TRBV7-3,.,TGTGCCAGCAGCTTGTTGACGACAGCTGGAGGTGGCTACACCTTC,CASSLLTTAGGGYTF
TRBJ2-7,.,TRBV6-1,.,TGTGCCAGCAGTGAGTTGCACGAGCAGTACTTC,CASSELHEQYF
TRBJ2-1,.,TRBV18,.,TGTGCCAGCTCACCAATGGGAACAGGGTACAATGAGCAGTTCTTC,CASSPMGTGYNEQFF
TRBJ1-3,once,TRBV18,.,TGTGCCAGCTCACCACCGTCTGGGAACTCTGGAAACACCATATATTTT,CASSPPSGNSGNTIYF
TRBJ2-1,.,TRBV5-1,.,TGCGCCAGCAGCTTGGCCGCGCGAGTCGGCTACAATGAGCAGTTCTTC,CASSLAARVGYNEQFF
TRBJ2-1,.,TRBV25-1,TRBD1,TGTGCCAGCAGTGAACCCCCAGGACAGGGGGGTTATGAGCAGTTCTTC,CASSEPPGQGGYEQFF
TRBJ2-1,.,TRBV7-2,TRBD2,TGTGCCAGCAGCTTAGCCCCGCCGGCTAGCGGGAGATTTAATGAGCAGTTCTTC,CASSLAPPASGRFNEQFF
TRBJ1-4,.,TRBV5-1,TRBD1,TGCGCCAGCAGCGCAGACAGGGCAACTAATGAAAAACTGTTTTTT,CASSADRATNEKLFF
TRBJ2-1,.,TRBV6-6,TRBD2,TGTGCCAGCAGTTCTAAAGCGGGAAGATCCTACAATGAGCAGTTCTTC,CASSSKAGRSYNEQFF
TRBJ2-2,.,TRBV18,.,TGTGCCAGCATCCGGGCGCAAAGGGACGGGGAGCTGTTTTTT,CASIRAQRDGELFF
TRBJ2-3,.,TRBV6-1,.,TGTGCCAGCAGTACAGGACCGATATCTACAGATACGCAGTATTTT,CASSTGPISTDTQYF
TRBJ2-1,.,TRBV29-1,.,TGCAGCGTCATTGAGGGGTACAATGAGCAGTTCTTC,CSVIEGYNEQFF
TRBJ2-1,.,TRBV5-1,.,TGCGCCAGCAGCTTGGCGGCGAAGCGGGTGACTACCGGGGAGCAGTTCTTC,CASSLAAKRVTTGEQFF
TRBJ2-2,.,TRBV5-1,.,TGCGCCAGCACGGACAGTCCCGGGGAGCTGTTTTTT,CASTDSPGELFF
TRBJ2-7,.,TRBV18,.,TGTGCCAGCTCACCAGGTCCAGGACTCTCCTACGAGCAGTACTTC,CASSPGPGLSYEQYF
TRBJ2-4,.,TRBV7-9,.,TGTGCCAGCAGCTTAGTAGATCCATTTCAGTACTTC,CASSLVDPFQYF
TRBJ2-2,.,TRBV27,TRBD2,TGTGCCAGCAGTTCTGGGACTAGCGCGACCGGGGAGCTGTTTTTT,CASSSGTSATGELFF
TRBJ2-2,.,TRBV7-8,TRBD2,TGTGCCAGCAGCCCCCGTTTGACTAGCGGGAACACCGGGGAGCTGTTTTTT,CASSPRLTSGNTGELFF
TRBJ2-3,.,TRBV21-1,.,TGTGCCAGCAGCAAAGATACAGATACGCAGTATTTT,CASSKDTDTQYF
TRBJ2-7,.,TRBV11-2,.,TGTGCCAGCAGCCGGACGTCCGGGGCCTACGAGCAGTACTTC,CASSRTSGAYEQYF
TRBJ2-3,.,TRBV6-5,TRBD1,TGTGCCAGCAGTTACAGGGGGCGCACAGATACGCAGTATTTT,CASSYRGRTDTQYF
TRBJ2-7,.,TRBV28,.,TGTGCCAGCAGTTTGTACCTCACTAGGGGGGTGTACGAGCAGTACTTC,CASSLYLTRGVYEQYF
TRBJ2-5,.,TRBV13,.,TGTGCCAGCTCTCTAGCAACCGGGTACCAAGAGACCCAGTACTTC,CASSLATGYQETQYF
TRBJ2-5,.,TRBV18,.,TGTGCCAGCTCACCTAGTCTGGGAGTTTCGTCAACCCAGTACTTC,CASSPSLGVSSTQYF
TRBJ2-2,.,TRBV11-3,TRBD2,TGTGCCAGCAGCTTAGGCGCGGGAGGGTACACCGGGGAGCTGTTTTTT,CASSLGAGGYTGELFF
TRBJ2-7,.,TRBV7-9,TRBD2,TGTGCCAGCAGCCCGAAACTAGCGGAGGCTCCCTACGAGCAGTACTTC,CASSPKLAEAPYEQYF
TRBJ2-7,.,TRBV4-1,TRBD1,TGCGCCAGCAGCCAAGCCTTACCGGGACAGGGATCTTACCACGAGCAGTACTTC,CASSQALPGQGSYHEQYF
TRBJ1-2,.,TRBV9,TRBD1,TGTGCCAGCAGCGCCACGGAGGGGGGGCTACAGGGGCGGCCCCACTTC,CASSATEGGLQGRPHF
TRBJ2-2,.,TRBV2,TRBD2,TGTGCCAGCGGTGAGCGGGAGACCACCGGGGAGCTGTTTTTT,CASGERETTGELFF
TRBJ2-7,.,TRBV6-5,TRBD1,TGTGCCAGCAGTTACGCAGGGACAGCCACCTACGAGCAGTACTTC,CASSYAGTATYEQYF
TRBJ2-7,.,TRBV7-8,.,TGTGCCAGCAGCTTCCGCGTGAACGAGCAGTACTTC,CASSFRVNEQYF
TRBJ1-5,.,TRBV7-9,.,TGTGCCAGCAGCTTATGGTTACAGGCCCAGCATTTT,CASSLWLQAQHF
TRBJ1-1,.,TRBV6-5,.,TGTGCCAGCAGTTACTCGATAAGGGGGGACACTGAAGCTTTCTTT,CASSYSIRGDTEAFF
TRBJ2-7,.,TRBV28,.,TGTGCCAGCAGTTCGCCGCGGGGCGGAGCATACGAGCAGTACTTC,CASSSPRGGAYEQYF
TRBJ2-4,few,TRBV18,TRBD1,TGTGCCAGCTCACCACCGGACAGGGTTAGGGTTCAGTACTTC,CASSPPDRVRVQYF
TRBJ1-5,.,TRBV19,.,TGTGCCAGTAGGTCGGAGGGGGGGGGCAATCAGCCCCAGCATTTT,CASRSEGGGNQPQHF
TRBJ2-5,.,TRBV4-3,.,TGCGCCAGCAGCCAAGATATCGTATCAGAGACCCAGTACTTC,CASSQDIVSETQYF
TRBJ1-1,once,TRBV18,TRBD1,TGTGCCAGCTCACCACGGACAGGGGGACCGACTATGAACACTGAAGCTTTCTTT,CASSPRTGGPTMNTEAFF
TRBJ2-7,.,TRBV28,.,TGTGCCAGCATCAGTGGCGGCTACGAGCAGTACTTC,CASISGGYEQYF
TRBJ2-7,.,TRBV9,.,TGTGCCAGCAGCGCTAATCCATCCTCCTACGAGCAGTACTTC,CASSANPSSYEQYF
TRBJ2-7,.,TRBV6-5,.,TGTGCCAGCAGTTACCCCGGGACCTACGAGCAGTACTTC,CASSYPGTYEQYF
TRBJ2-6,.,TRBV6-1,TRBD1,TGTGCCTCCCGGACAGGGGAATCCGGGGCCAACGTCCTGACTTTC,CASRTGESGANVLTF
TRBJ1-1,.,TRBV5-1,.,TGCGCCAGCAGCTGGGAGACAGGTTACACTGAAGCTTTCTTT,CASSWETGYTEAFF
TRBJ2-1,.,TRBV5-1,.,TGCGCCAGCAGCCTCAAAGGACAGAGCTCCTACAATGAGCAGTTCTTC,CASSLKGQSSYNEQFF
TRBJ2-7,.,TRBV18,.,TGTGCCAGCTCACCACTGTCTTCCTACGAGCAGTACTTC,CASSPLSSYEQYF
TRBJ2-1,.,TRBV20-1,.,TGCAGTGGACTCGACAATGAGCAGTTCTTC,CSGLDNEQFF
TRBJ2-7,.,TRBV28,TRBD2,TGTGCCAGCAGTTTTCAGATGCGGACTAGCGGGAGACGCGAGCAGTACTTC,CASSFQMRTSGRREQYF